The 5 T cell receptor beta chains presented below share a single source sample, sequenced in a study of T cell responses to AZD1222 COVID-19 vaccine. The protocol was immunoSEQ multiplex PCR, while the TCRdb copy is restricted to in-frame clones and leaves out a portion. The sample holds approximately 84,000 clones, around 87% seen once. The sample consisted of peripheral blood, taken on day 0 of AZD1222 vaccination. The receptors were gathered from an adult in good health.

The rearrangement links TRBV27 to TRBJ1-2; 11 bases agree with TRBD1. The ends lost 6 bases at V and 7 bases at J; junction bases unmatched: 7. This CDR3 region has 14 residues. Per germline, CDR1 MNHEY and CDR2 SMNVEV (reference sequence). CDR3 in amino acids: CASRAGQGASGYTF. The CDR3, as DNA: TGTGCCAGCAGAGCCGGACAGGGGGCGTCTGGCTACACCTTC.

This sequence joins TRBV2 and TRBJ2-7; D may be TRBD2 (6 bases). CDR1 is SNHLY, CDR2 FYNNEI, per germline. The CDR3 length is 13 residues. V was cut by 8 bases and J by 2 bases, with 13 bases left in between. The CDR3 sequence: CASSGRGTYEQYF. CDR3 coding DNA: TGTGCCAGCTCAGGCCGGGGGACCTACGAGCAGTACTTC.

The genes are TRBV6-1 and TRBJ2-7; 7 nucleotides match TRBD1. V was clipped by 2 bases and J by 6 bases; unmatched bases: 7. Germline V gives CDR1 MNHNS, CDR2 SASEGT. The CDR3 contains 14 residues. The chain's CDR3 is CASSELGQPGEQYF. The CDR3 nucleotides read TGTGCCAGCAGTGAATTGGGACAGCCGGGCGAGCAGTACTTC.

V and J are TRBV28 and TRBJ1-2; 7 nucleotides line up with TRBD1. The CDR3 loop spans 15 amino acids. After removal of 1 base from V and 2 bases from J, the junction contained 4 bases not matched to a gene. In germline, CDR1 is MDHEN, CDR2 SYDVKM. CDR3 residues: CASSLYQGVNYGYTF. CDR3 in DNA: TGTGCCAGCAGTTTATATCAGGGGGTGAACTATGGCTACACCTTC.

The chain joins TRBV11-3 to TRBJ2-2; no clear D. Between the trimmed V and J ends, which lost 5 bases and 7 bases, there was a span of 8 bases. Germline CDR1 is SGHNT and CDR2 is YENEEA. The CDR3 totals 12 residues. CDR3 DNA sequence: TGTGCCAGCAGCACGGGTTACGGGGAGCTGTTTTTT. Translated: CASSTGYGELFF.